One sample yielded the 20 T cell receptor beta chains listed below, sequenced in a study of pediatric ulcerative colitis. Produced via immunoSEQ multiplex PCR; TCRdb's table is partial and in-frame only. Of more than 15,000 clones in the sample, about 74% were seen once. The rectum was sampled with one to two pinch biopsies at colonoscopy. Material: gut tissue. These receptors all stem from a girl aged 5-17 years with moderate ulcerative colitis.

This chain connects TRBV5-1 to TRBJ2-5, with 10 bases fitting TRBD1. V lost 4 bases and J lost 4; bases outside the gene matches: 7. From germline, CDR1 is SGHRS and CDR2 YFSETQ. CDR3 length: 15 amino acids. The CDR3 region has the DNA TGCGCCAGCAGCCCCGGGACAGGGGACGTAGAGACCCAGTACTTC. Protein sequence: CASSPGTGDVETQYF.

J is TRBJ2-3 and V is TRBV7-2, with 10 bases aligning to TRBD1. Germline loops: CDR1 SGHTA, CDR2 FQGNSA. The CDR3 has 15 amino acids. The trim removed 5 bases at V and 5 bases at J, leaving 7 bases unmatched. CDR3 amino acids: CASSLTGTGEDTQYF. CDR3 bases: TGTGCCAGCAGCCTCACGGGGACAGGGGAAGATACGCAGTATTTT.

J is TRBJ1-6 and V is TRBV5-1; 7 bases align to TRBD1. The trim removed 2 bases at V and 5 bases at J, leaving 7 bases unmatched. CDR1 is SGHRS, CDR2 YFSETQ, per germline. The CDR3 runs to 16 residues. CDR3 protein: CASSFGFTGDNSPLHF. The CDR3 DNA reads TGCGCCAGCAGCTTCGGTTTTACAGGGGATAATTCACCCCTCCACTTT.

This clone was picked up one time. The chain links TRBV30 to TRBJ2-1; TRBD2 matches 11 bases. The J segment lost 0 bases and the V segment lost 0 bases, leaving 4 bases of the junction unmatched. The germline CDR1 and CDR2 sequences are GTSNPN and SVGIG (reference sequence). CDR3 length: 17 amino acids. CDR3 sequence (DNA): TGTGCCTGGAGTGTACGACTAGCGGGAATCTCCTACAATGAGCAGTTCTTC. This translates into CAWSVRLAGISYNEQFF.

The chain links TRBV7-9 to TRBJ2-7; a weak D match, TRBD2 (5 bases). V shed 5 bases and J shed 2 bases, with 10 bases lying between them. The CDR3 length is 13 residues. Germline V gives CDR1 SEHNR, CDR2 FQNEAQ (reference sequence). The CDR3 bases are TGTGCCAGCAGCCCAATCGGGACCTACGAGCAGTACTTC. Its translation: CASSPIGTYEQYF. The full variable domain, with the rest looked up from reference TRBV7-9 and TRBJ2-7, is DTGVSQNPRHKITKRGQNVTFRCDPISEHNRLYWYRQTLGQGPEFLTYFQNEAQLEKSRLLSDRFSAERPKGSFSTLEIQRTEQGDSAMYLCASSPIGTYEQYFGPGTRLTVT.

This sequence joins TRBV5-1 and TRBJ2-2, with D unclear. V was pared by 1 base and J by 4 bases, with 5 bases between. Germline assignment: CDR1 SGHRS and CDR2 YFSETQ. The CDR3 is 13 amino acids. Here the CDR3 reads CASSLTVTGELFF. CDR3 nucleotides: TGCGCCAGCAGCTTGACTGTCACCGGGGAGCTGTTTTTT. The whole variable domain, remainder taken from reference TRBV5-1 and TRBJ2-2, is KAGVTQTPRYLIKTRGQQVTLSCSPISGHRSVSWYQQTPGQGLQFLFEYFSETQRNKGNFPGRFSGRQFSNSRSEMNVSTLELGDSALYLCASSLTVTGELFFGEGSRLTVL.

J is TRBJ2-1 and V is TRBV7-9; 12 bases match TRBD2. Germline V gene lookup returns CDR1 SEHNR and CDR2 FQNEAQ (reference sequence). The CDR3 is 16 amino acids. V shed 1 base and J 10 bases; nucleotides not matched to a gene: 8. The DNA of the CDR3 is TGTGCCAGCAGCTTAGTACTAGCGGGGGGCCCAAGGGAGCAGTTCTTC. It translates to CASSLVLAGGPREQFF.

The chain employs TRBV5-1 and TRBJ2-5; 8 nucleotides agree with TRBD2. The CDR3 is 15 residues long. J was trimmed by 4 bases and V by 3 bases; bases with no gene match: 8. CDR1 is SGHRS, CDR2 YFSETQ, per germline. Here the CDR3 DNA reads TGCGCCAGCAGCTCGGGGGCGGCGGGAGGAGAGACCCAGTACTTC. Residues: CASSSGAAGGETQYF.

In this sample, this clone turned up once. V gene TRBV2 combines with J gene TRBJ2-7; 7 nucleotides match TRBD2. The junction had 14 bases not matched to a gene; V was cut back by 7 bases and J by 2 bases. CDR1 and CDR2 from the germline V gene are SNHLY and FYNNEI. The CDR3 extends over 16 amino acids. CDR3 nucleotides: TGTGCCAGCACACCCCCTTGGGCTAGCGGAACCTACGAGCAGTACTTC. It translates to CASTPPWASGTYEQYF.

This CDR3 reads CASSGLAGTDTQYF. The CDR3 DNA sequence: TGTGCCAGCAGTGGACTAGCGGGCACAGATACGCAGTATTTT. The chain has TRBV28 and TRBJ2-3; 10 bases match TRBD2. J lost 1 base, V lost 5 bases, and 0 bases had no gene match. CDR1 and CDR2 (germline): MDHEN, SYDVKM. The CDR3 length is 14 residues.

The sample holds a few counts of this clone. The V call is TRBV7-9, the J call TRBJ2-3, with 12 bases identical to TRBD2. Germline trimming cut 4 bases from V and 3 bases from J; bases unmatched to any gene: 2. This CDR3 comprises 15 residues. The germline V gene has CDR1 SEHNR and CDR2 FQNEAQ (reference sequence). Written as DNA, the CDR3 is TGTGCCAGCAGCTACCTAGCGGGAGGGACAGATACGCAGTATTTT. Its protein is CASSYLAGGTDTQYF.

The rearrangement uses TRBV7-3 and TRBJ1-2; no clear D gene. CDR1 and CDR2 (germline): SGHTA, FQGTGA. The CDR3 covers 13 residues. V was shortened by 5 bases and J by 3 bases, with 10 bases between the two germline ends. For the CDR3, the DNA is TGTGCCAGCAGCCCAACTGCCGACTATGGCTACACCTTC. Residues: CASSPTADYGYTF.

This clone has a single count. The chain joins TRBV18 to TRBJ1-5; a weak D match, TRBD1 (6 bases). Germline V gives CDR1 KGHSH, CDR2 LQKENI. The CDR3 has 16 amino acids. The V gene lost 3 bases and the J gene lost 6 bases, with 18 bases spanning the gap. DNA for the CDR3: TGTGCCAGCTCACCCCAAGGACAGACACAGGGTCAGCCCCAGCATTTT. It encodes CASSPQGQTQGQPQHF. The full variable domain, completed using reference TRBV18 and TRBJ1-5, is NAGVMQNPRHLVRRRGQEARLRCSPMKGHSHVYWYRQLPEEGLKFMVYLQKENIIDESGMPKERFSAEFPKEGPSILRIQQVVRGDSAAYFCASSPQGQTQGQPQHFGDGTRLSIL.

V is TRBV5-1 and J is TRBJ2-7, with a possible D match to TRBD1 (5 bases). The CDR3 covers 15 residues. V gave up 0 bases and J gave up 0 bases, with 10 bases separating them. Germline CDR1 reads SGHRS; CDR2 reads YFSETQ. The CDR3 loop reads CASSLDGAPSYEQYF. Here the CDR3 DNA reads TGCGCCAGCAGCTTGGATGGGGCCCCCTCCTACGAGCAGTACTTC.

On this clone: An end of the junction differs from the germline gene, which may be a read error. V usage is TRBV6-5 and J usage is TRBJ1-2, with TRBD1 identical over 10 bases. The CDR3 extends over 15 amino acids. In germline, CDR1 is MNHEY, CDR2 SVGAGI. The CDR3: CASTYPGQGFNGYTF. The CDR3 DNA follows: TGTGCCAGCACTTACCCGGGACAGGGGTTTAATGGCTACACCTTC.

The V call is TRBV11-2, the J call TRBJ2-7; D might be TRBD1 (5 bases). V was cut by 2 bases and J by 3 bases, with 20 bases left in between. Per the germline V gene, CDR1 is SGHAT and CDR2 is FQNNGV. CDR3 length equals 17 residues. The CDR3 loop reads CASSLLSISDRFYEQYF. CDR3 bases: TGTGCCAGCAGCTTACTGAGTATTAGTGACAGATTCTACGAGCAGTACTTC.

In its sample, this clone was seen once. The rearrangement uses TRBV7-3 and TRBJ2-1; 8 positions match TRBD2. The germline gives CDR1 SGHTA, CDR2 FQGTGA. Germline trimming cut 5 bases from V and 2 bases from J; bases unmatched to any gene: 5. The CDR3 runs to 15 residues. The CDR3 DNA reads TGTGCCAGCAGCCCCATAGCGGGGACCTACAATGAGCAGTTCTTC. Translation gives CASSPIAGTYNEQFF.

The chain joins TRBV18 to TRBJ2-3, with D perhaps TRBD1 or TRBD2 (5 bases each). The ends were cut back, 2 bases at V and 14 bases at J, with 20 bases in the middle. There are 14 residues in the CDR3. The V gene's germline CDR1 is KGHSH and CDR2 LQKENI. CDR3 sequence (DNA): TGTGCCAGCTCACCAGGGGGATTAGGGACGCCTGGGTATTTT. This codes for CASSPGGLGTPGYF.

The genes are TRBV11-3 and TRBJ2-2; no firm D call. The length of the CDR3 is 13 residues. Germline assignment: CDR1 SGHNT and CDR2 YENEEA. V lost 1 base to trimming and J lost 4 bases, with 4 bases between them. The CDR3 protein is CASSLGSTGELFF. The CDR3 bases are TGTGCCAGCAGCTTAGGGTCCACCGGGGAGCTGTTTTTT. Full variable domain (outside the CDR3, taken from reference TRBV11-3 and TRBJ2-2): EAGVVQSPRYKIIEKKQPVAFWCNPISGHNTLYWYLQNLGQGPELLIRYENEEAVDDSQLPKDRFSAERLKGVDSTLKIQPAELGDSAVYLCASSLGSTGELFFGEGSRLTVL.

J is TRBJ2-5 and V is TRBV29-1; D possibly matches TRBD1 or TRBD2 (5 bases each). The CDR3 has 12 amino acids. The V and J ends lost 8 bases and 5 bases respectively, with 15 bases between them. The germline CDR1 and CDR2 sequences are SQVTM and ANQGSEA. CDR3 region: CSLAARDETQYF. The CDR3 nucleotides are TGCAGCCTCGCGGCGAGGGACGAGACCCAGTACTTC.